These 32 T cell receptor beta chains were all obtained from the same sample, sequenced in a study of tumor-infiltrating lymphocytes in primary liver carcinoma. The study extracted blood RNA from unsorted whole blood and also extracted germline DNA. Production of TCR beta cDNA used approximately 480 ng total RNA together with a constant-region primer. Slightly modified ARM-PCR, run as three nested multiplex PCR rounds, produced the TCR beta libraries. The first two PCR rounds used TRBV1-TRBV30 primers with a Cbeta primer, around 10 cycles each. Each CDR3 protein is one row after TCRdb ran MiXCR on the multiplex PCR reads. The table records approximately 310,000 distinct CDR3 sequences, more than 55% of them present only once. The specimen sequenced was peripheral blood. The receptors derive from a man between 40 and 49 years old with primary liver carcinoma and hepatitis B virus infection.

Concerning this clonotype itself: The junction and the germline gene differ at one end; a read error may be behind it. The rearrangement joins TRBV10-3 to TRBJ1-1; no clear D. Germline assignment: CDR1 ENHRY and CDR2 SYGVKD. The CDR3 totals 14 residues. In DNA, the CDR3 is TGTGCCATCCAATGGGGAGGAGTGAACACTGAAGCTTTATTT. Translation: CAIQWGGVNTEALF.

This clonotype was observed once. This CDR3 fails to terminate in the conserved phenylalanine or tryptophan, so it likely reflects a read error. V gene TRBV11-2 combines with J gene TRBJ2-3; D assignment may be TRBD1 or TRBD2 (5 bases each). CDR3 length: 15 residues. Germline CDR1 is SGHAT and CDR2 is FQNNGV. Trimming removed 4 bases from V and 4 bases from J, with 15 bases in between. CDR3 DNA: TGTGCCAGCAGCTCGGGACCGTCTGATGCAGATACGCAGTATTTG. Residues: CASSSGPSDADTQYL.

The genes are TRBV28 and TRBJ2-3; D possibly corresponds to TRBD1 (5 bases). The CDR3 is 14 amino acids. V was cut by 9 bases and J by 0 bases, with 13 bases left in between. The germline V gene encodes CDR1 MDHEN and CDR2 SYDVKM. CDR3 region: CASSRQTSTDTQYF. CDR3 nucleotides: TGTGCCAGTTCCCGACAGACTAGCACAGATACGCAGTATTTT.

Note on this clonotype: A much larger clone sits a single nucleotide away, making a read error possible. The CDR3 carries no conserved terminal phenylalanine or tryptophan, so it likely arises from a read error. The chain has TRBV5-6 and TRBJ1-1; D not resolved. The CDR3 is 14 residues long. The V gene lost 5 bases and the J gene lost 2 bases, with 13 bases spanning the gap. Germline values: CDR1 SGHDT, CDR2 YYEEEE. The CDR3 protein is CASRAIQQNTEAFL. As DNA, the CDR3 is TGTGCCAGCAGGGCAATCCAGCAAAACACTGAAGCTTTCCTT.

This clonotype showed up just a few times. The chain joins TRBV6-4 to TRBJ2-1, with 12 bases lining up with TRBD2. The CDR3 is 15 amino acids. Per the germline V gene, CDR1 is MRHNA and CDR2 is SNTAGT. The trim removed 6 bases at V and 8 bases at J, leaving 8 bases unmatched. CDR3 DNA: TGTGCCAGCAGCCGGCTAGCGGGAGGGTGGGATGAGCAGTTCTTC. Protein sequence: CASSRLAGGWDEQFF.

As regards this clonotype: The junction does not match germline at one end; this may be a read error. The chain joins TRBV12-3 or TRBV12-4 to TRBJ1-2; D might be TRBD1 (6 bases). The CDR3 is made up of 14 amino acids. The chain's CDR3 is CASNIGGHQDGYTF. For the CDR3, the DNA is TGTGCCAGCAACATAGGGGGGCACCAGGATGGCTACACCTTT.

This clonotype has a count of ten or more. In DNA, the CDR3 is TGTGCCATCAGGGAGACACTCTTGGAGGCAGATACGCAGTATTTT. Its translation is CAIRETLLEADTQYF. The rearrangement joins TRBV10-3 to TRBJ2-3; D is perhaps TRBD2 (5 bases). Germline-derived CDR1 and CDR2 are ENHRY and SYGVKD. V shed 6 bases and J shed 4 bases, with 17 bases lying between them. The CDR3 has 15 amino acids.

V and J are TRBV20-1 and TRBJ2-1; 7 bases match TRBD2. This CDR3 is 15 amino acids long. Germline CDR1 DFQATT, CDR2 SNEGSKA (reference sequence). Trimming at V came to 0 bases and at J to 7 bases, leaving 9 bases not matched to a gene. In DNA, the CDR3 is TGCAGTGCTAGAGATAGCGAGCTAGCGGCTAATGAGCAGTTCTTC. As protein: CSARDSELAANEQFF.

Turning to this clonotype: Germline and junction disagree at one end, which may indicate a read error. The V gene is TRBV5-1, the J gene TRBJ2-1; 12 nucleotides match TRBD2. In germline, CDR1 is SGHRS, CDR2 YFSETQ. The CDR3 contains 16 residues. Here the CDR3 reads CANSSGTSGPLDEQFF. The CDR3 DNA reads as TGCGCCAACAGCTCTGGGACTAGCGGGCCTCTCGATGAGCAGTTCTTC.

This clonotype was detected a few times. A much larger clonotype is one base distant, so this may be a read error. The chain is built from TRBV6-2 or TRBV6-3 and TRBJ2-1; D is unresolved. CDR1 MNHEY and CDR2 SVGEGT come from the germline V gene. CDR3 length: 12 amino acids. CDR3 region: CANSYRINEQFF. The CDR3 region has the DNA TGTGCCAACAGTTATCGGATCAATGAGCAGTTCTTC.

With regard to this clonotype: This may stem from a read error, because a much larger clone lies one nucleotide away. The chain uses TRBV28 and TRBJ2-5; 9 bases agree with TRBD2. The V gene's germline CDR1 is MDHEN and CDR2 SYDVKM. The CDR3 has 15 amino acids. CDR3: CVSHLASGVQETQYF. The CDR3 DNA reads as TGTGTCAGTCATTTGGCTAGCGGGGTCCAAGAGACCCAGTACTTC. Together with reference TRBV28 and TRBJ2-5, the CDR3 gives the full variable domain: DVKVTQSSRYLVKRTGEKVFLECVQDMDHENMFWYRQDPGLGLRLIYFSYDVKMKEKGDIPEGYSVSREKKERFSLILESASTNQTSMYLCVSHLASGVQETQYFGPGTRLLVL.

V usage is TRBV29-1 and J usage is TRBJ2-1; TRBD2 matches 11 bases. The germline V gene has CDR1 SQVTM and CDR2 ANQGSEA. The trim removed 7 bases at V and 3 bases at J, leaving 8 bases unmatched. The CDR3 spans 15 residues. The CDR3 nucleotides read TGCAGCGCCCTACTACTAGCGGGAGTCTACAATGAGCAGTTCTTC. This sequence encodes CSALLLAGVYNEQFF.

Points on this clonotype: The conserved closing phenylalanine or tryptophan is absent in this CDR3, likely reflecting a read error. V usage is TRBV4-3 and J usage is TRBJ2-1; TRBD2 matches at 7 bases. CDR1 LGHNA and CDR2 YSLEER come from the germline V gene. The ends lost 3 bases at V and 7 bases at J; junction bases unmatched: 15. There are 17 residues in the CDR3. The CDR3 DNA sequence: TGCGCCAGCAGCCATAATCCGTCCGGCGGGAGTAGGAATGAGCAGTTCTTA. It encodes CASSHNPSGGSRNEQFL.

This chain links TRBV6-5 with TRBJ2-3; 8 bases are a match to TRBD1. The junction had 17 bases not matched to a gene; V was cut back by 7 bases and J by 5 bases. The CDR3 length is 17 residues. Germline CDR1 is MNHEY and CDR2 is SVGAGI. The CDR3 region is CASNLVGRTGKGDTQYF. The CDR3 DNA follows: TGTGCCAGCAATTTGGTAGGGAGGACAGGGAAAGGAGATACGCAGTATTTT.

This clonotype occurred a few times. The V gene is TRBV5-1, the J gene TRBJ2-2; perhaps D is TRBD1 or TRBD2 (5 bases each). CDR3 length equals 15 residues. CDR1 and CDR2 (germline): SGHRS, YFSETQ. Trimming cost V 4 bases and J 4 bases, with 14 bases left between them. CDR3: CASSRGDRGTGELFF. The CDR3 region has the DNA TGCGCCAGCAGCCGAGGGGATCGTGGCACCGGGGAGCTGTTTTTT.

As concerns this clonotype: A much larger clone lies a single base off, so this may be a read error. The CDR3 DNA reads as TGTGCCAGCAGCTCGACTGGGGCGGGCCTAGCCAAAAACATTCAGTACTTC. Protein product: CASSSTGAGLAKNIQYF. This chain joins TRBV6-6 and TRBJ2-4; D is perhaps TRBD1 or TRBD2 (5 bases each). V was shortened by 6 bases and J by 0 bases, with 18 bases between the two germline ends. The CDR3 consists of 17 residues. Germline V gene data show CDR1 as MNHNY and CDR2 as SVGAGI (reference sequence).

The rearrangement joins TRBV4-2 to TRBJ2-5; 7 bases align to TRBD1. Germline V CDR1 and CDR2: LGHNA, YNFKEQ. The trim removed 1 base at V and 4 bases at J, leaving 6 bases unmatched. CDR3 length: 15 residues. CDR3 residues: CASSQVQGQRETQYF. CDR3 nucleotides: TGTGCCAGCAGCCAAGTTCAGGGACAGCGAGAGACCCAGTACTTC.

The chain links TRBV6-5 to TRBJ1-2; the D is unclear. The V end was cut by 2 bases, the J end by 2 bases, with 6 bases between. The CDR3 loop spans 13 amino acids. CDR1 and CDR2 (germline): MNHEY, SVGAGI. This CDR3 reads CASSYRENYGYTF. The CDR3 nucleotides read TGTGCCAGCAGTTACAGGGAGAACTATGGCTACACCTTC.

J is TRBJ1-6 and V is TRBV5-8, with D unresolved. V lost 1 base and J 3 bases, leaving 5 bases between the germline ends. The germline CDR1 and CDR2 sequences are SGHTS and YDEGEE. The CDR3 runs to 14 residues. CDR3 amino acids: CASSLIVYNSPLHF. In nucleotides, the CDR3 is TGTGCCAGCAGCTTGATTGTCTATAATTCACCCCTCCACTTT.

This clonotype was seen a few times. The chain carries TRBV5-4 and TRBJ2-1; D ambiguous. CDR3 length: 15 residues. Trimming took off 1 base at V and 2 bases at J, with 10 bases between the two ends. CDR1 SGHNT and CDR2 YYREEE come from the germline V gene (reference sequence). The CDR3 region is CASSLRAGAYNEQFF. The CDR3 bases are TGTGCCAGCAGCTTGAGGGCTGGCGCCTACAATGAGCAGTTCTTC. Combining the CDR3 with reference TRBV5-4 and TRBJ2-1 gives the whole variable domain ETGVTQSPTHLIKTRGQQVTLRCSSQSGHNTVSWYQQALGQGPQFIFQYYREEENGRGNFPPRFSGLQFPNYSSELNVNALELDDSALYLCASSLRAGAYNEQFFGPGTRLTVL.

This clonotype has at least ten counts. The V call is TRBV6-5, the J call TRBJ2-1, with 8 bases aligning to TRBD1. CDR1 and CDR2 (germline): MNHEY, SVGAGI. This CDR3 has 15 amino acids. The V and J ends lost 5 bases and 4 bases, in that order; junction bases with no gene match: 7. The CDR3 loop is CASSPQGVQYNEQFF. The CDR3, as DNA: TGTGCCAGCAGTCCACAGGGGGTTCAATACAATGAGCAGTTCTTC.

This clonotype was recorded once. A much larger clone is a single base away; this may be a read error. This sequence joins TRBV4-3 and TRBJ1-2; 8 nucleotides align to TRBD1. CDR1 is LGHNA and CDR2 is YSLEER in the germline V gene. The trim removed 0 bases at V and 7 bases at J, leaving 13 bases unmatched. The length of the CDR3 is 17 residues. The CDR3 bases are TGCGCCAGCAGCCAAGATCGCTTCGTCAGACAGGGGTCTGGCTACACCTTC. This translates into CASSQDRFVRQGSGYTF.

A note on this clonotype: A read error may be the cause here, since a much bigger clone is one base away. The chain combines TRBV6-1 with TRBJ2-7; D is possibly TRBD1 (5 bases). Germline V lookup: CDR1 MNHNS, CDR2 SASEGT. The CDR3 extends over 12 amino acids. This CDR3 is CASRPGWYGQYF. The CDR3 coding sequence is TGTGCCAGCCGACCAGGGTGGTACGGGCAGTACTTC.

About this clonotype: A read error may be the cause here, since a much bigger clone is one base away. The rearrangement uses TRBV6-6 and TRBJ2-1, with D possibly matching TRBD2 (7 bases). CDR1 and CDR2 from the germline V gene are MNHNY and SVGAGI (reference sequence). The CDR3 consists of 14 residues. Here the CDR3 DNA reads TGTTCCAGCAGTGAGAGAGGGAGGGGGAATGAGCAGTTCTTC. This gives the protein CSSSERGRGNEQFF.

Concerning this clonotype: A read error is possible here, since a much larger clone lies one base away. The chain is built from TRBV6-5 and TRBJ1-1; TRBD1 agrees at 7 bases. The CDR3 contains 13 residues. Germline V lookup: CDR1 MNHEY, CDR2 SVGAGI. CDR3 loop: CASIDRAGTETFF. In DNA, the CDR3 is TGTGCCAGTATTGACAGGGCTGGCACTGAAACTTTCTTT.

Worth noting for this clonotype: At one boundary the junction diverges from the germline segment, which might be a read error. The chain uses TRBV11-1 and TRBJ2-2, with a weak D call TRBD2 (5 bases). The CDR3 is made up of 13 amino acids. Germline V lookup: CDR1 SGHAT, CDR2 FQDESV (reference sequence). The CDR3 is CASSLEETGELLF. As DNA, the CDR3 is TGTGCCAGCAGTTTGGAGGAAACCGGGGAGCTGTTGTTT.

A few counts support this clonotype. It may be a read error: a sequence one base away is much more abundant. The conserved final phenylalanine or tryptophan is absent from the CDR3, which likely points to a read error. V is TRBV29-1 and J is TRBJ2-1; the D gene is possibly TRBD2 (6 bases). This CDR3 contains 13 residues. Germline assignment: CDR1 SQVTM and CDR2 ANQGSEA. V was cut by 3 bases and J by 7 bases, with 13 bases left in between. Written as DNA, the CDR3 is TGCAGCGTTGATACTACGGGAGCAAATGAGCAGTTCTTG. It specifies CSVDTTGANEQFL.

The V and J genes are TRBV5-6 and TRBJ2-3; D not resolved. CDR1 and CDR2 from the germline V gene are SGHDT and YYEEEE. V lost 3 bases to trimming and J lost 2 bases, with 7 bases between them. The CDR3 is made up of 13 amino acids. The CDR3 region is CASSCTATDTQYF. For the CDR3, the DNA is TGTGCCAGCAGCTGTACTGCCACAGATACGCAGTATTTT.

The chain links TRBV29-1 to TRBJ2-3; the D is unclear. V lost 7 bases, J lost 1 base, and 18 bases lay in between. This CDR3 is 15 amino acids long. Germline values: CDR1 SQVTM, CDR2 ANQGSEA. CDR3 DNA: TGCAGCGCCGAAAACACAGAACGCGGCACAGATACGCAGTATTTT. Translating gives CSAENTERGTDTQYF.

As to this clonotype: One end of the junction varies from germline; a read error may be responsible. The V gene is TRBV6-1, the J gene TRBJ2-7; the D call may be TRBD1 or TRBD2 (5 bases each). Germline values: CDR1 MNHNS, CDR2 SASEGT. The CDR3 contains 14 residues. The CDR3, as DNA: TGTGCCAGCAGTGTCCAGGGACGGGTCTACGGGCAGTACTTC. Encoded protein: CASSVQGRVYGQYF.

Notes on this clonotype: This may come from a read error, since a much larger clone is one base off. In nucleotides, the CDR3 is TGTGCCAGCAGTGTAATTGCTGGAAACGCCATATATTTT. This codes for CASSVIAGNAIYF. The chain combines TRBV12-3 or TRBV12-4 with TRBJ1-3; D ambiguous. CDR3 length: 13 amino acids.

Concerning this clonotype: A much larger clone lies one base from this, so it may be a read error. The rearrangement links TRBV12-3 or TRBV12-4 to TRBJ2-3; either TRBD1 or TRBD2 may fit D (5 bases each). CDR3 length equals 15 residues. The CDR3 reads CASSLGPSATDAQYF. CDR3 in DNA: TGTGCCAGCAGTTTGGGACCTTCAGCCACAGATGCGCAGTATTTT.